A single sample is the source of the 22 T cell receptor beta chains below, sequenced in a study of shared clonotypes between healthy human individuals. TCRdb's copy holds only in-frame clones and misses some; the assay was immunoSEQ multiplex PCR. The data show about 750,000 clones, 80% to 95% seen once. In the naive CD8 group, cells lacked CD45RO and were positively selected for CCR7, so terminally differentiated effector memory CD45RA+ cells were left out. The sequencing input was naive CD8+ T cells sorted from blood. Receptor source: a man under 40 in good health.

The rearrangement links TRBV6-5 to TRBJ2-3; D gene uncertain. This CDR3 comprises 15 residues. V was pared by 5 bases and J by 1 base, with 13 bases between. Germline V gene data show CDR1 as MNHEY and CDR2 as SVGAGI. The CDR3 DNA is TGTGCCAGCAGTCCCGATGGTGTTGGCACAGATACGCAGTATTTT. Translated, it gives CASSPDGVGTDTQYF.

The V and J genes are TRBV29-1 and TRBJ2-1; possibly TRBD1 or TRBD2 for D (6 bases each). Germline CDR1 is SQVTM and CDR2 is ANQGSEA. The V end lost 1 base, the J end lost 14 bases, and 9 bases lay between the germline ends. The CDR3 sequence is 10 residues long. The CDR3 sequence: CSVEGGAEFF. Written as DNA, the CDR3 is TGCAGCGTTGAAGGGGGGGCTGAGTTCTTC.

The rearrangement uses TRBV6-1 and TRBJ1-3, with D unclear. CDR3 length: 13 amino acids. Trimming left V 7 bases short and J 1 base short, with 8 bases between. CDR1 MNHNS and CDR2 SASEGT come from the germline V gene. DNA for the CDR3: TGTGCCAGCAACCGGGCGTCTGGAAACACCATATATTTT. Translating gives CASNRASGNTIYF.

The CDR3 DNA reads TGTGCCAGCAGCTTCGGTAGCCAAGAGACCCAGTACTTC. Encoded protein: CASSFGSQETQYF. The rearrangement uses TRBV13 and TRBJ2-5; D is unresolved. Germline CDR1 is PRHDT and CDR2 is FYEKMQ (reference sequence). The CDR3 is 13 residues long. The V end was cut by 3 bases, the J end by 1 base, with 6 bases between.

Only one count was recorded for this clone. The rearrangement links TRBV5-4 to TRBJ2-3; D not certain. The germline V gene encodes CDR1 SGHNT and CDR2 YYREEE (reference sequence). The CDR3 is 15 amino acids. The germline V and J ends were trimmed by 3 bases and 0 bases, with 11 bases remaining between them. The CDR3 reads CASSSPLISTDTQYF. The CDR3 bases are TGTGCCAGCAGCTCTCCACTCATTAGCACAGATACGCAGTATTTT.

The rearrangement joins TRBV2 to TRBJ2-7; 10 bases fit TRBD1. The CDR3 loop spans 14 amino acids. With 9 bases clipped from V and 2 bases from J, the junction kept 7 bases outside the gene matches. Germline values: CDR1 SNHLY, CDR2 FYNNEI. This CDR3 is CARRVGTGAYEQYF. The CDR3 DNA sequence: TGTGCCAGAAGAGTTGGGACAGGGGCCTACGAGCAGTACTTC.

This chain connects TRBV11-3 to TRBJ2-7, with a weak D call TRBD2 (6 bases). The CDR3 sequence is 13 residues long. Germline V lookup: CDR1 SGHNT, CDR2 YENEEA. V was trimmed by 5 bases and J by 6 bases, leaving 14 bases between them. CDR3 sequence reads: CASSPGTGGEQYF. As DNA, the CDR3 is TGTGCCAGCAGCCCGGGGACTGGCGGCGAGCAGTACTTC.

The V and J genes are TRBV7-8 and TRBJ2-7, with a possible D match to TRBD2 (6 bases). The germline V gene encodes CDR1 SGHVS and CDR2 FQNEAQ. There are 15 residues in the CDR3. With 5 bases removed from V and 6 bases from J, the gap between germline ends came to 20 bases. The CDR3 region has the DNA TGTGCCAGCAGCCCCTTGGAGGGAGGTCCCCTCGAGCAGTACTTC. It is translated as CASSPLEGGPLEQYF.

The V and J genes are TRBV27 and TRBJ2-1; 13 bases fit TRBD2. V was pared by 6 bases and J by 3 bases, with 8 bases of the junction left unmatched. CDR3 size: 17 residues. Germline V gives CDR1 MNHEY, CDR2 SMNVEV (reference sequence). The CDR3 DNA reads as TGTGCCAGCAGCTCCGGACTAGCGGGAGCGTTCTACAATGAGCAGTTCTTC. Amino acid sequence: CASSSGLAGAFYNEQFF.

The CDR3 coding sequence is TGTGCCAGCAGGAAACCGGGACTAGACCTCGAGCAGTTCTTC. Protein product: CASRKPGLDLEQFF. This chain links TRBV27 with TRBJ2-1; 8 nucleotides match TRBD2. Germline V CDR1 and CDR2: MNHEY, SMNVEV (reference sequence). The CDR3 covers 14 residues. J lost 10 bases, V lost 6 bases, and 11 bases had no gene match.

The chain joins TRBV7-9 to TRBJ2-7, with TRBD1 matching 9 bases. Trimming at V came to 6 bases and at J to 3 bases, leaving 6 bases not matched to a gene. Germline lookup yields CDR1 SEHNR and CDR2 FQNEAQ (reference sequence). The CDR3 totals 14 residues. This chain's CDR3 is CASRKPGQGYEQYF. In DNA form, the CDR3 reads TGTGCCAGCAGGAAACCGGGACAGGGCTACGAGCAGTACTTC.

V is TRBV7-9 and J is TRBJ2-7; the D is unclear. The CDR3 runs to 13 residues. The V gene's germline CDR1 is SEHNR and CDR2 FQNEAQ (reference sequence). Trimming removed 4 bases at V and 0 bases at J, with 7 bases between. Here the CDR3 reads CASSSRFSYEQYF. The CDR3 DNA follows: TGTGCCAGCAGCTCCCGATTCTCCTACGAGCAGTACTTC.

CDR3 sequence reads: CASSFPSSYEQYF. The CDR3 DNA reads as TGTGCCAGCAGCTTTCCGAGCTCCTACGAGCAGTACTTC. V gene TRBV5-6 combines with J gene TRBJ2-7; no definite D call. Trimming took 2 bases from V and 0 from J, leaving 6 bases between them. Germline-derived CDR1 and CDR2 are SGHDT and YYEEEE. This CDR3 contains 13 residues.

The chain employs TRBV21-1 and TRBJ2-7; the D call TRBD1 from the table was never checked on the DNA. TRBV21-1 is tagged as a pseudogene. The CDR3 length is 17 residues. CDR3 amino acids: CASSKVGSGWLSYEQYF. The CDR3 DNA sequence: TGTGCCAGCAGCAAAGTGGGCTCAGGTTGGCTCTCCTACGAGCAGTACTTC.

This chain connects TRBV10-1 to TRBJ1-1; D unresolved. Germline V gene sequence: CDR1 WNHNN, CDR2 SYGVQD (reference sequence). V was cut by 0 bases and J by 5 bases, with 19 bases left in between. The CDR3 contains 17 residues. The CDR3 region has the DNA TGCGCCAGCAGTGAGTCGAACGGTGGGGAGTGGTGGACTGAAGCTTTCTTT. Translated, it gives CASSESNGGEWWTEAFF.

The chain joins TRBV2 to TRBJ2-4, with a weak D call TRBD2 (6 bases). The germline V gene has CDR1 SNHLY and CDR2 FYNNEI. CDR3 length: 16 residues. Trimming took 2 bases from V and 8 from J, leaving 19 bases between them. The CDR3, as DNA: TGTGCCAGCAGTGAAAGTATTGCCGTGACGGGAGACATTCAGTACTTC. Translated, it gives CASSESIAVTGDIQYF.

V and J are TRBV27 and TRBJ1-5; D unclear. Trimming shortened V by 2 bases and J by 4 bases, and 12 bases separated the two germline ends. CDR1 MNHEY and CDR2 SMNVEV come from the germline V gene (reference sequence). The CDR3 totals 15 residues. The CDR3 protein is CASSLSTLSNQPQHF. CDR3 coding DNA: TGTGCCAGCAGTTTAAGCACCCTCAGTAATCAGCCCCAGCATTTT.

The gene calls are TRBV7-9 and TRBJ2-2; D might be TRBD2 (5 bases). This CDR3 is 16 amino acids long. The V end lost 3 bases, the J end lost 5 bases, and 16 bases lay between the germline ends. Germline CDR1 SEHNR, CDR2 FQNEAQ (reference sequence). CDR3 DNA sequence: TGTGCCAGCAGCTTCAAAGAGGGTATAAGGACCGGGGAGCTGTTTTTT. This codes for CASSFKEGIRTGELFF.

The J gene is TRBJ1-5, the V gene TRBV19; 8 bases map to TRBD1. V was pared by 2 bases and J by 2 bases, with 5 bases of the junction left unmatched. Germline V gene lookup returns CDR1 LNHDA and CDR2 SQIVND (reference sequence). This CDR3 has 16 residues. CDR3 in amino acids: CASSIWLQGGNQPQHF. The DNA of the CDR3 is TGTGCCAGTAGTATATGGTTACAGGGGGGCAATCAGCCCCAGCATTTT. The whole variable domain, remainder taken from reference TRBV19 and TRBJ1-5, is DGGITQSPKYLFRKEGQNVTLSCEQNLNHDAMYWYRQDPGQGLRLIYYSQIVNDFQKGDIAEGYSVSREKKESFPLTVTSAQKNPTAFYLCASSIWLQGGNQPQHFGDGTRLSIL.

This chain joins TRBV28 and TRBJ2-3, with TRBD2 identical over 11 bases. V dropped 8 bases and J dropped 0; count of bases not matched to a gene: 7. Germline CDR1 reads MDHEN; CDR2 reads SYDVKM. The CDR3 totals 16 residues. The CDR3 is CASWGLADLSTDTQYF. The CDR3 DNA follows: TGTGCCAGCTGGGGACTAGCGGATCTTAGCACAGATACGCAGTATTTT.

This chain uses TRBV9 with TRBJ1-2; 7 bases are a match to TRBD1. Trimming removed 3 bases from V and 1 base from J; junction bases left unmatched: 9. Germline CDR1 is SGDLS and CDR2 is YYNGEE. This CDR3 is 16 amino acids long. The CDR3 here is CASSGLGDSYNYGYTF. The CDR3 DNA reads TGTGCCAGCAGCGGGTTGGGGGACAGTTATAACTATGGCTACACCTTC.

The CDR3 nucleotides are TGTGCCAGCAGTGACGACAGGGGGCGCTCCTACGAGCAGTACTTC. The encoded protein is CASSDDRGRSYEQYF. The chain recombines TRBV6-1 with TRBJ2-7; 10 bases line up with TRBD1. CDR1 is MNHNS and CDR2 is SASEGT in the germline V gene. The J segment lost 0 bases and the V segment lost 3 bases, leaving 2 bases of the junction unmatched. The CDR3 loop spans 15 amino acids.